Listed below are T cell receptor beta chains from one sample, sequenced in a study of cytomegalovirus exposure and HLA in healthy donors. Profiled with immunoSEQ multiplex PCR; TCRdb holds only in-frame clones, not every one. The sample carries roughly 200,000 clones, roughly 80% recorded once. Sequencing was carried out using PBMCs. These receptors all come from a man aged 30 to 45 in good health and CMV-seronegative. Each CDR3 is given with its conserved first and last residue. D genes are given only for firm matches. Clone size is not always given. Where it is, it says once, few, many or a class for expanded clones.

D | J | size | V | DNA | CDR3
TRBD2 | TRBJ2-7 | NA | TRBV19 | TGTGCCAGTAGTATTCAAACTAGCGGGGCGTACGAGCAGTACTTC | CASSIQTSGAYEQYF
TRBD1 | TRBJ2-1 | NA | TRBV5-4 | TGTGCCAGCAGCTTGAGGACAGGGGGGAATGAGCAGTTCTTC | CASSLRTGGNEQFF
TRBD1 | TRBJ1-5 | NA | TRBV2 | TGTGCCAGCAGTCTCGACAGGGGCAATCAGCCCCAGCATTTT | CASSLDRGNQPQHF
NA | TRBJ2-7 | NA | TRBV5-6 | TGTGCCAGCAGCGGCGGGGCTGGAAGGTACTACGAGCAGTACTTC | CASSGGAGRYYEQYF
NA | TRBJ2-2 | NA | TRBV4-1 | TGCGCCAGCAGCCCCAGGGAAGGGGAGCTGTTTTTT | CASSPREGELFF
NA | TRBJ2-7 | NA | TRBV4-3 | TGCGCCAGCAGCCAAGATTTGGGCAACAGGAACAACGAGCAGTACTTC | CASSQDLGNRNNEQYF
TRBD1 | TRBJ2-1 | NA | TRBV11-2 | TGTGCCAGCAGCACACGACAGGGGGCCTCGTTCAATGAGCAGTTCTTC | CASSTRQGASFNEQFF
TRBD1 | TRBJ1-4 | NA | TRBV2 | TGTGCCAGCAGCCCAAGTGGGGACAGGTCGGAAAAACTGTTTTTT | CASSPSGDRSEKLFF
TRBD1 | TRBJ2-2 | NA | TRBV5-4 | TGTGCCAGCAGCTCAGGACAGGTTCTACTCAGCGCGAACACCGGGGAGCTGTTTTTT | CASSSGQVLLSANTGELFF
TRBD2 | TRBJ2-3 | NA | TRBV19 | TGTGCCAGTAGTCCTCCGGGACTAGCAACGGATACGCAGTATTTT | CASSPPGLATDTQYF
TRBD1 | TRBJ1-3 | NA | TRBV6-5 | TGTGCCAGCAGTTACGGGACAGGCCCTGGAAACACCATATATTTT | CASSYGTGPGNTIYF
TRBD1 | TRBJ2-7 | NA | TRBV9 | TGTGCCAGCAGCGCTACGGGACAGTCCTACGAGCAGTACTTC | CASSATGQSYEQYF
TRBD2 | TRBJ2-7 | NA | TRBV7-9 | TGTGCCAGCAGCCCAGAGGCTAGCGGGGACTACGAGCAGTACTTC | CASSPEASGDYEQYF
NA | TRBJ1-1 | NA | TRBV5-1 | TGCGCCAGCAGCTGGGGGGGGAACACTGAAGCTTTCTTT | CASSWGGNTEAFF
TRBD1 | TRBJ1-2 | NA | TRBV27 | TGTGCCAGCAGCCAATTCGGGACAGCCGATGGCTACACCTTC | CASSQFGTADGYTF
NA | TRBJ2-5 | NA | TRBV5-1 | TGCGCCAGCAGCTTAGCTCCGGGCGGGCCTCTACAAGAGACCCAGTACTTC | CASSLAPGGPLQETQYF
NA | TRBJ1-2 | NA | TRBV28 | TGTGCCAGCAGTTTCGAGGGTAATGTCGGCTACACCTTC | CASSFEGNVGYTF
NA | TRBJ1-1 | many | TRBV2 | TGTGCCAGCAGTGAAATGGGGAGGGGTGAAGCTTTCTTT | CASSEMGRGEAFF
NA | TRBJ2-5 | NA | TRBV5-1 | TGCGCCAGCAGCCCCGGGGGGCCGGGGGAGACCCAGTACTTC | CASSPGGPGETQYF
NA | TRBJ1-3 | few | TRBV7-6 | TGTGCCAGCAGCTTAGCGGGAGGGGTTGGAAACACCATATATTTT | CASSLAGGVGNTIYF
NA | TRBJ1-4 | once | TRBV18 | TGTGCCAGCTCACCGGACACTCCAACTAATGAAAAACTGTTTTTT | CASSPDTPTNEKLFF
TRBD1 | TRBJ2-7 | NA | TRBV6-1 | TGTGCCAGCAGTCGCGAACCGGGACAGGGCTACGAGCAGTACTTC | CASSREPGQGYEQYF
TRBD1 | TRBJ2-2 | NA | TRBV4-1 | TGCGCCAGCAGCCAAGATGAAAAGGACAGGGGGCGCGACGGGGAGCTGTTTTTT | CASSQDEKDRGRDGELFF
TRBD1 | TRBJ2-7 | NA | TRBV6-6 | TGTGCCAGCAGGGCCGGGACAGGGGTACACGAGCAGTACTTC | CASRAGTGVHEQYF
TRBD2 | TRBJ2-7 | NA | TRBV7-2 | TGTGCCAGCAGCTTATCAAGGACTAGCGGGTACGAGCAGTACTTC | CASSLSRTSGYEQYF
NA | TRBJ1-2 | once | TRBV11-2 | TGTGCCAGCAGCCATACAGGGTCGGGTGGCTACACCTTC | CASSHTGSGGYTF
NA | TRBJ2-7 | NA | TRBV25-1 | TGTGCCAGCAGTGAATATCGGGGGTACGAGCAGTACTTC | CASSEYRGYEQYF
NA | TRBJ2-7 | NA | TRBV19 | TGTGCCAGTAGCCTCTCTGAGGACGAGCAGTACTTC | CASSLSEDEQYF
TRBD1 | TRBJ2-7 | few | TRBV4-3 | TGCGCCAGCAGCCAAGGGACAGGGGACACCTACGAGCAGTACTTC | CASSQGTGDTYEQYF
NA | TRBJ2-5 | NA | TRBV4-1 | TGCGCCAGCAGCCAGGGGGCGGTGGAGACCCAGTACTTC | CASSQGAVETQYF